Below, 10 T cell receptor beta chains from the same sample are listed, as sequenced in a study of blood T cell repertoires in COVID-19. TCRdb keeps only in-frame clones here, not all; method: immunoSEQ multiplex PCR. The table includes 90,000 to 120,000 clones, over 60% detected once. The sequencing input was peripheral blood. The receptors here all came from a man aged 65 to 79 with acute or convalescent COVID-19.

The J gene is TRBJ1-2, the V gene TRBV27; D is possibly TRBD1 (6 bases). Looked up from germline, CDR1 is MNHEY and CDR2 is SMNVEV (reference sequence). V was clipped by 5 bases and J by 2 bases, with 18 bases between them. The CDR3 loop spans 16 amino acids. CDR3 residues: CASSTSGTPGNYGYTF. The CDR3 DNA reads TGTGCCAGCAGTACCTCCGGGACACCGGGAAACTATGGCTACACCTTC.

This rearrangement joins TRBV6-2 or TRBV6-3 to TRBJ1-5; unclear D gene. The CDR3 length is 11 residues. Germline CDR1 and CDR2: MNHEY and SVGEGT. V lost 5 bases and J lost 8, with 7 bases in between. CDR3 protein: CASSNPEPQHF. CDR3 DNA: TGTGCCAGCAGTAACCCGGAGCCCCAGCATTTT.

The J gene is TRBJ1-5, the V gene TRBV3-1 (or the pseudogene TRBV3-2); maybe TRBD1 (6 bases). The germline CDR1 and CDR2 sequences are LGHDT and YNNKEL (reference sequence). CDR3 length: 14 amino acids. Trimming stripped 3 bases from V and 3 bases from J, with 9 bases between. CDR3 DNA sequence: TGTGCCAGCAGCCATCCAGGGGACAATCAGCCCCAGCATTTT. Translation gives CASSHPGDNQPQHF.

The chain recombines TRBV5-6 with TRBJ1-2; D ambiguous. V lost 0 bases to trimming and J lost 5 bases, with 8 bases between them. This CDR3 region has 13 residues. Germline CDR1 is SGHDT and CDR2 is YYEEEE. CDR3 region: CASSLGTDYGYTF. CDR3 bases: TGTGCCAGCAGCTTGGGGACTGATTATGGCTACACCTTC. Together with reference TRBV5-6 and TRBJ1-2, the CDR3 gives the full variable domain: DAGVTQSPTHLIKTRGQQVTLRCSPKSGHDTVSWYQQALGQGPQFIFQYYEEEERQRGNFPDRFSGHQFPNYSSELNVNALLLGDSALYLCASSLGTDYGYTFGSGTRLTVV.

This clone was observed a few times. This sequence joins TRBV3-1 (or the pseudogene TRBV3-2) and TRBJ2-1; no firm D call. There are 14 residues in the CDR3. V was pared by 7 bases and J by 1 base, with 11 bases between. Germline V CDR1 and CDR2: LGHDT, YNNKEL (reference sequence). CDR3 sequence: CASIWPPSYNEQFF. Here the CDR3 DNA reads TGTGCCAGCATTTGGCCCCCTTCCTACAATGAGCAGTTCTTC.

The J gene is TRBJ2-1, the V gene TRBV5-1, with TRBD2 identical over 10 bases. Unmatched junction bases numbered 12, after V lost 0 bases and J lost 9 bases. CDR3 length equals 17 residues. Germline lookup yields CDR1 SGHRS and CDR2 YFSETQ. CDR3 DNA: TGCGCCAGCAGCTTGGAACTAGCGGGGACCCGCAGGGGTGAGCAGTTCTTC. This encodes CASSLELAGTRRGEQFF.

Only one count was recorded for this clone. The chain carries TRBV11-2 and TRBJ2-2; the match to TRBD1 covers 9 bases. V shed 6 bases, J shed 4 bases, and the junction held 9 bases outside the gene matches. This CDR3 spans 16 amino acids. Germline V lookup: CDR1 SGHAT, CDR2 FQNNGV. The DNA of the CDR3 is TGTGCCAGCAGGCCGACCGGGACAGGGACCACCGGGGAGCTGTTTTTT. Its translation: CASRPTGTGTTGELFF.

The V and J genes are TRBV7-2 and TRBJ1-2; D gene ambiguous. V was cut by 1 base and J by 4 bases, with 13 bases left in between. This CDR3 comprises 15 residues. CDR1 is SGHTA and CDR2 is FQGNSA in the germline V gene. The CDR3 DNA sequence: TGTGCCAGCAGCTTAGACTACGGTATCAGCTATGGCTACACCTTC. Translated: CASSLDYGISYGYTF.

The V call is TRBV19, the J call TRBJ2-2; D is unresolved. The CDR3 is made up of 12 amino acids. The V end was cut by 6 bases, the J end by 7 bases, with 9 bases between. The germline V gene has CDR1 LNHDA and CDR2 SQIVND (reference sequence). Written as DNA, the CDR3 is TGTGCCAGTAGCAACCAGTACGGGGAGCTGTTTTTT. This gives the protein CASSNQYGELFF.

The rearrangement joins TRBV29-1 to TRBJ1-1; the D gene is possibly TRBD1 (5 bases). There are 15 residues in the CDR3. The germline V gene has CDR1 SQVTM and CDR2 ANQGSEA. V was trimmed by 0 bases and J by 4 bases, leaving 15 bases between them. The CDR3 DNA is TGCAGCGTTGAAGATCTTCAGGGCCTGAGCACTGAAGCTTTCTTT. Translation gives CSVEDLQGLSTEAFF.